Listed below are T cell receptor beta chains from one sample, sequenced in a study of Graves' ophthalmopathy and Graves' hyperthyroidism. TCRdb reprocessed the multiplex PCR reads via MiXCR and lists one record per CDR3 protein. The sample yields 150,000 to 200,000 distinct CDR3 sequences, 39% seen once. Source material: peripheral blood. These receptor sequences come from a man younger than 40 with Graves' ophthalmopathy. Both conserved end residues are part of each CDR3. The D gene is left open where the match is weak. Size is stated for part of the rows, as once, few or many counts, or as a class when the clone is expanded.

-	TRBV2	TRBD1	TRBJ1-5	CASSGPDRSFNQPQHF	TGTGCCAGCAGTGGGCCGGACAGGTCATTCAATCAGCCCCAGCATTTT
many	TRBV28	-	TRBJ1-5	CASSSRVMSNQPQHF	TGTGCCAGCAGTAGTAGGGTGATGAGCAATCAGCCCCAGCATTTT
many	TRBV6-5	-	TRBJ1-1	CASSYTSRGSNTEAFF	TGTGCCAGCAGTTATACTTCCAGGGGCTCTAACACTGAAGCTTTCTTT
many	TRBV12-5	-	TRBJ1-1	CASGLVAGATMNTEAFF	TGTGCTAGTGGTTTGGTGGCAGGGGCAACAATGAACACTGAAGCTTTCTTT
-	TRBV25-1	-	TRBJ2-7	CASSESGRTGEQYF	TGTGCCAGCAGTGAATCGGGAAGGACGGGGGAGCAGTACTTC
-	TRBV28	-	TRBJ2-7	CASSPRVVVSYEQYF	TGTGCCAGCAGCCCCAGGGTCGTGGTCTCCTACGAGCAGTACTTC
many	TRBV10-3	-	TRBJ1-2	CAISESVNGGYTF	TGTGCCATCAGTGAGTCGGTGAATGGTGGCTACACCTTC
many	TRBV30	-	TRBJ1-5	CAWSRGANVGQPQHF	TGTGCCTGGAGTCGGGGCGCGAATGTGGGACAGCCCCAGCATTTT
once	TRBV6-2/TRBV6-3	-	TRBJ1-3	CASSYVRSSGNTIYF	TGTGCCAGCAGTTACGTCCGGAGCTCTGGAAACACCATATATTTT
many	TRBV6-1	TRBD1	TRBJ1-2	CASREQGAGGGYTF	TGTGCCAGCAGGGAACAGGGGGCAGGAGGTGGCTACACCTTC
-	TRBV29-1	TRBD1	TRBJ1-2	CSAETGRNYGYTF	TGCAGCGCCGAGACAGGGCGCAACTATGGCTACACCTTC
-	TRBV6-1	TRBD2	TRBJ2-7	CASIRSGRPYEQYF	TGTGCCAGCATTAGAAGCGGGAGGCCCTACGAGCAGTACTTC
many	TRBV24-1	-	TRBJ2-5	CATSDLQGSVETQYF	TGTGCCACCAGTGATTTGCAGGGAAGCGTGGAGACCCAGTACTTC
-	TRBV6-2/TRBV6-3	-	TRBJ2-7	CASATGGEQYF	TGTGCCAGCGCTACCGGGGGAGAGCAGTACTTC
-	TRBV12-3/TRBV12-4	TRBD1	TRBJ1-5	CASSSRGGTGLQPQHF	TGTGCCAGCAGTTCCAGGGGAGGGACAGGACTGCAGCCCCAGCATTTT
-	TRBV6-1	-	TRBJ1-2	CASSEEAFNYGYTF	TGTGCCAGCAGTGAAGAGGCATTTAACTATGGCTACACCTTC
-	TRBV6-1	TRBD1	TRBJ1-1	CASNPGQRTEAFF	TGTGCCAGCAATCCGGGACAGAGAACTGAAGCTTTCTTT
-	TRBV12-3/TRBV12-4	TRBD1	TRBJ1-1	CASSRGRGRSNTEAFF	TGTGCCAGTTCTAGGGGGAGGGGGCGATCGAACACTGAAGCTTTCTTT
many	TRBV6-1	-	TRBJ1-3	CASREQGSGNTIYF	TGTGCCAGCAGAGAGCAGGGCTCTGGAAACACCATATATTTT
few	TRBV12-3/TRBV12-4	TRBD2	TRBJ2-7	CASSSAGGSSYEQYF	TGTGCCAGCAGTTCGGCGGGAGGCAGCTCCTACGAGCAGTACTTC
many	TRBV5-5	-	TRBJ1-1	CASGPGTEAFF	TGTGCCAGCGGTCCGGGGACTGAAGCTTTCTTT
many	TRBV2	TRBD1	TRBJ1-1	CASRTGGANTEAFF	TGTGCCAGCAGAACAGGGGGCGCGAACACTGAAGCTTTCTTT
many	TRBV6-5	-	TRBJ2-5	CASSYSRGMGETQYF	TGTGCCAGCAGTTACTCTCGAGGGATGGGAGAGACCCAGTACTTC
many	TRBV5-5	-	TRBJ2-5	CASSWVGETQYF	TGTGCCAGCAGTTGGGTGGGAGAGACCCAGTACTTC
many	TRBV19	TRBD1	TRBJ1-5	CASSITPGTGSNQPQHF	TGTGCCAGTAGTATTACTCCCGGGACAGGGAGCAATCAGCCCCAGCATTTT
many	TRBV7-2	-	TRBJ1-2	CASSSSARGMNGYTF	TGTGCCAGCAGCTCCTCGGCGAGGGGGATGAATGGCTACACCTTC
many	TRBV15	TRBD1	TRBJ1-1	CATTKQGAPNTEAFF	TGTGCCACCACCAAACAGGGGGCACCGAACACTGAAGCTTTCTTT
many	TRBV30	TRBD2	TRBJ2-5	CAWSGERDRVTQYF	TGTGCCTGGAGTGGAGAGCGGGACCGGGTGACCCAGTACTTC
-	TRBV7-9	TRBD2	TRBJ2-7	CASSLDPSGSFEQYF	TGTGCCAGCAGCTTAGACCCTAGCGGGAGTTTCGAGCAGTACTTC
-	TRBV7-8	-	TRBJ2-2	CASTPTSFRWELFF	TGTGCCAGCACTCCGACTAGTTTTAGGTGGGAGCTGTTTTTT
-	TRBV20-1	-	TRBJ2-7	CSARVTPAEQYF	TGCAGTGCTAGGGTGACCCCGGCGGAGCAGTACTTC
-	TRBV28	-	TRBJ2-5	CATSMVVETQYF	TGTGCCACCAGCATGGTTGTGGAGACCCAGTACTTC
many	TRBV6-5	-	TRBJ2-2	CASSIRETGELFF	TGTGCCAGCAGTATCAGAGAGACCGGGGAGCTGTTTTTT
many	TRBV6-5	-	TRBJ1-1	CASSRDRPEAFF	TGTGCCAGCAGCCGAGACAGGCCTGAAGCTTTCTTT
many	TRBV11-2	-	TRBJ1-5	CASSSPGGQTNQPQHF	TGTGCCAGCAGCTCTCCCGGTGGACAGACCAATCAGCCCCAGCATTTT
many	TRBV11-2	-	TRBJ2-2	CASSLGHQNTGELFF	TGTGCCAGCAGCTTAGGCCATCAGAACACCGGGGAGCTGTTTTTT
many	TRBV5-6	TRBD2	TRBJ2-2	CASSTLAGEYTGELFF	TGTGCCAGCAGCACTTTAGCGGGAGAATACACCGGGGAGCTGTTTTTT
-	TRBV19	-	TRBJ1-1	CASRPFHMAGNTEAFF	TGTGCCAGCCGACCCTTCCACATGGCTGGGAACACTGAAGCTTTCTTT
many	TRBV4-1	TRBD2	TRBJ2-7	CASSHTSGTYEQYF	TGCGCCAGCAGCCACACTAGCGGAACCTACGAGCAGTACTTC
many	TRBV5-1	-	TRBJ2-7	CASSLGRRDYEQYF	TGCGCCAGCAGCTTGGGAAGGCGAGACTACGAGCAGTACTTC